This entry concerns a single T cell receptor (beta chain). Its specific antigen is unknown. No clone much larger than this one lies a single base away; base qualities are absent. Another Seattle source contributed samples from volunteer blood donors who had recovered from COVID-19. Collaborating institutions collected whole blood in K2EDTA tubes following their own protocols. Collaborator samples were shipped for TCRbeta analysis as frozen whole blood, isolated PBMCs, or DNA extracted from either sample type. The data stem from a study of blood T cell repertoires in COVID-19 (dated by TCRdb to 2019 to 2021). For the wider study: The collaborator samples originated in the United States, Italy and Spain and spanned the acute and convalescent phases of COVID-19. Subjects who had been exposed to COVID-19, were actively infected with it, or had recovered from it provided the deeply sampled blood TCRbeta repertoires that made up the dataset. The repertoires were released in a freely available public database intended as a resource for research on the immune response to SARS-CoV-2. The prospective study material was composed of cDNA or gDNA derived from T cells, B-cell-depleted T cells, or PBMCs. Samples were obtained from the ongoing ImmuneRACE study (first 160 participants) and from approximately 1,200 subjects provided by 6 global collaborators. Where available, HLA class I and class II types were obtained from metadata supplied by the sample provider rather than from assay-based typing. The sample metadata nearly always contained a de-identified subject ID, COVID-19 status, age in years and sex. Overall study outcomes, separate from this receptor: Clinical and demographic metadata were provided uncurated, with the amount varying by source and participant.

Its CDR3 holds 17 amino acids, cysteine through phenylalanine. Solely the CDR3 DNA is kept, with 51 bases framed from the first base. For CDR1 and CDR2, the germline V gene lists SGHDT and YYEEEE. After removal of 4 bases from V and 0 bases from J, the junction retains 9 bases not matched to a gene. TCRbeta CDR3 regions were amplified from genomic DNA by means of the immunoSEQ Assay, a bias-controlled multiplex PCR. The authors processed their data as follows. The number of nucleated cells in each sample was estimated from the amplification of reference gene primers within the assay. Sequence reads were collapsed and filtered to measure the absolute abundance of every unique TCRbeta CDR3 rearrangement. For each sample, productive Simpson clonality was calculated by taking the square root of Simpson's diversity index across productive rearrangements. Held by TCRdb, this immuneACCESS table contains in-frame sequences only and omits some clones. Under half of the omission traces to an unresolved V gene where checked; the cause of the rest is unknown. V and J calls and clone size are copied from that table; D and trimming were computed from the DNA. The sample records hundreds of thousands of clones, 70% to 90% of which are singletons. The ten largest clonotypes hold about an eighth of the sample.

This clonotype was obtained from a woman aged 18-29 years who had recovered from COVID-19. This sequence uses TRBV5-6 and TRBJ1-5, and 8 bases in between align with TRBD1. Input material: peripheral blood. The CDR3 has the sequence CASSTGTGTLSNQPQHF. The DNA sequence follows: TGTGCCAGCAGCACCGGGACAGGTACCCTTAGCAATCAGCCCCAGCATTTT.